Listed here are 30 T cell receptor beta chains from one sample, sequenced in a study of OX40 agonist ivuxolimab in advanced cancers. Library creation used the immunoSEQ multiplex PCR assay. TCRdb limited this immuneACCESS table to in-frame rearrangements with V and J called. A share of clones is missing; checked studies link under half to unresolved V genes, and the rest is unexplained. The sample table holds some 80,000 clones, of which about 93% were seen once. The ten largest make up around 21% of the sample. The source material was CD4+ or CD8+ T cells sorted from blood, sampled in a trial of the OX40 agonist ivuxolimab. These receptors were obtained from an adult with an advanced solid tumor such as melanoma, head and neck, liver or kidney cancer.

The genes are TRBV6-6 and TRBJ2-7; 7 nucleotides align to TRBD1. Trimming cost V 4 bases and J 5 bases; bases outside gene matches: 8. The CDR3 has 14 residues. Germline V lookup: CDR1 MNHNY, CDR2 SVGAGI (reference sequence). The CDR3 region has the DNA TGTGCCAGCAGTTCACGGGCCAGGGGGAACGAGCAGTACTTC. This sequence encodes CASSSRARGNEQYF.

The chain carries TRBV2 and TRBJ2-7; no reliable D call. V was cut by 6 bases and J by 3 bases, with 6 bases left in between. This CDR3 spans 11 amino acids. Germline CDR1 reads SNHLY; CDR2 reads FYNNEI. CDR3: CASRWGYEQYF. The CDR3 nucleotides read TGTGCCAGCAGGTGGGGCTACGAGCAGTACTTC.

This sequence joins TRBV28 and TRBJ2-4; 7 bases match TRBD2. Germline CDR1 MDHEN, CDR2 SYDVKM. The CDR3 totals 18 residues. Germline trimming cut 5 bases from V and 4 bases from J; bases unmatched to any gene: 17. CDR3 loop: CASSPTVLPTSRKNIQYF. Here the CDR3 DNA reads TGTGCCAGCAGTCCGACCGTGCTTCCGACTAGCAGAAAAAACATTCAGTACTTC. The complete variable domain, with remaining parts taken from reference TRBV28 and TRBJ2-4, reads DVKVTQSSRYLVKRTGEKVFLECVQDMDHENMFWYRQDPGLGLRLIYFSYDVKMKEKGDIPEGYSVSREKKERFSLILESASTNQTSMYLCASSPTVLPTSRKNIQYFGAGTRLSVL.

The rearrangement joins TRBV4-1 to TRBJ1-5, with D possibly being TRBD1 (5 bases). CDR1 and CDR2 from the germline V gene are MGHRA and YSYEKL. The CDR3 is 15 amino acids. With 0 bases removed from V and 6 bases from J, the gap between germline ends came to 12 bases. This chain's CDR3 is CASSQDNWGSQPQHF. For the CDR3, the DNA is TGCGCCAGCAGCCAAGATAATTGGGGGAGTCAGCCCCAGCATTTT.

The genes are TRBV7-2 and TRBJ2-1, with D unclear. The CDR3 has 14 amino acids. Germline CDR1 reads SGHTA; CDR2 reads FQGNSA. Trimming took off 1 base at V and 4 bases at J, with 8 bases between the two ends. The CDR3 bases are TGTGCCAGCAGCTTAGGGTACGGGTACAATGAGCAGTTCTTC. Translated: CASSLGYGYNEQFF.

V is TRBV27 and J is TRBJ2-5; D is ambiguous. The germline V gene has CDR1 MNHEY and CDR2 SMNVEV (reference sequence). The CDR3 has 17 residues. Trimming took off 4 bases at V and 0 bases at J, with 18 bases between the two ends. The CDR3 coding sequence is TGTGCCAGCAGTTGGAATCGGGCAGCTGGGGACCAAGAGACCCAGTACTTC. Protein sequence: CASSWNRAAGDQETQYF.

The rearrangement uses TRBV4-3 and TRBJ1-1; 7 bases line up with TRBD1. Germline V gives CDR1 LGHNA, CDR2 YSLEER. This CDR3 is 14 amino acids long. With V trimmed by 3 bases and J by 3 bases, 4 bases remained unmatched. The CDR3 sequence: CASSHYRGHTEAFF. CDR3 DNA: TGCGCCAGCAGCCATTACAGGGGTCACACTGAAGCTTTCTTT.

The genes are TRBV5-6 and TRBJ2-1; D call uncertain. CDR3 length: 13 residues. V gave up 0 bases and J gave up 2 bases, with 3 bases separating them. Germline V gene data show CDR1 as SGHDT and CDR2 as YYEEEE. For the CDR3, the DNA is TGTGCCAGCAGCTTGGGACCCTACAATGAGCAGTTCTTC. Encoded protein: CASSLGPYNEQFF.

The J gene is TRBJ1-4, the V gene TRBV27; D gene uncertain. Germline lookup yields CDR1 MNHEY and CDR2 SMNVEV (reference sequence). V lost 6 bases to trimming and J lost 6 bases, with 17 bases between them. The CDR3 is made up of 15 amino acids. The chain's CDR3 is CASSPLASGDEKLFF. In DNA form, the CDR3 reads TGTGCCAGCAGCCCATTGGCCAGCGGGGATGAAAAACTGTTTTTT.

In its sample, this clone was seen a few times. The CDR3 coding sequence is TGTGCCAGCAGTTTAAGGCCGGGGAGGGACAAAAACATTCAGTACTTC. Translation: CASSLRPGRDKNIQYF. This sequence joins TRBV27 and TRBJ2-4; 7 bases match TRBD2. The CDR3 has 16 amino acids. V lost 2 bases, J lost 3 bases, and 7 bases stayed unmatched. CDR1 and CDR2 (germline): MNHEY, SMNVEV (reference sequence).

The chain links TRBV4-3 to TRBJ2-1; D gene unclear. The CDR3 runs to 15 residues. Germline CDR1 and CDR2: LGHNA and YSLEER. V was pared by 0 bases and J by 3 bases, with 9 bases between. CDR3 in DNA: TGCGCCAGCAGCCAAGATACGCCCCGCTACAATGAGCAGTTCTTC. Its protein is CASSQDTPRYNEQFF.

V usage is TRBV5-1 and J usage is TRBJ2-5; D call uncertain. There are 14 residues in the CDR3. V lost 1 base and J lost 10, with 17 bases in between. Germline V gene data show CDR1 as SGHRS and CDR2 as YFSETQ. For the CDR3, the DNA is TGCGCCAGCAGCTTGACGGAACCCTCGGAAGACCAGTACTTC. Amino acid sequence: CASSLTEPSEDQYF. Full variable domain (remainder filled in from reference TRBV5-1 and TRBJ2-5): KAGVTQTPRYLIKTRGQQVTLSCSPISGHRSVSWYQQTPGQGLQFLFEYFSETQRNKGNFPGRFSGRQFSNSRSEMNVSTLELGDSALYLCASSLTEPSEDQYFGPGTRLLVL.

CDR3 amino acids: CASSVDRAGFEQYF. The CDR3 nucleotides are TGTGCCAGCAGCGTAGACAGGGCCGGCTTCGAGCAGTACTTC. The chain recombines TRBV5-5 with TRBJ2-7; the match to TRBD1 covers 7 bases. V trimming: 4 bases; J trimming: 6 bases; junction bases outside the gene matches: 10. The CDR3 extends over 14 amino acids. Germline V lookup: CDR1 SGHKS, CDR2 YYEKEE (reference sequence).

This chain connects TRBV6-1 to TRBJ1-2; D is unresolved. The CDR3 extends over 14 amino acids. V shed 10 bases and J shed 4 bases, with 19 bases lying between them. Germline V CDR1 and CDR2: MNHNS, SASEGT. CDR3 DNA sequence: TGTGCCACCCCAACGGGGTATTTGGCCTATGGCTACACCTTC. Translated: CATPTGYLAYGYTF.

The rearrangement uses TRBV19 and TRBJ2-3, with D uncertain. V was shortened by 9 bases and J by 2 bases, with 18 bases between the two germline ends. The CDR3 covers 15 residues. CDR1 and CDR2 from the germline V gene are LNHDA and SQIVND (reference sequence). The CDR3 DNA follows: TGTGCCAGCCCACCTTCGGCGCAAGACACAGATACGCAGTATTTT. Translation: CASPPSAQDTDTQYF.

The V gene is TRBV13, the J gene TRBJ2-7; D gene uncertain. From germline, CDR1 is PRHDT and CDR2 FYEKMQ (reference sequence). The CDR3 contains 12 residues. V was trimmed by 4 bases and J by 7 bases, leaving 11 bases between them. CDR3 coding DNA: TGTGCCAGCAGCTCGCCGGCCGGGGAGCAGTACTTC. Translation gives CASSSPAGEQYF.

The V and J genes are TRBV18 and TRBJ2-3; 8 bases map to TRBD2. CDR1 and CDR2 (germline): KGHSH, LQKENI. This CDR3 region has 20 residues. V lost 1 base, J lost 0 bases, and 15 bases stayed unmatched. In DNA form, the CDR3 reads TGTGCCAGCTCACCACTTCCGAGCGGGAGTCCTTCTCCTAGCACAGATACGCAGTATTTT. Amino acids: CASSPLPSGSPSPSTDTQYF.

The rearrangement uses TRBV6-5 and TRBJ2-7; D gene ambiguous. Germline-derived CDR1 and CDR2 are MNHEY and SVGAGI. Trimming stripped 1 base from V and 5 bases from J, with 15 bases between. CDR3 length: 15 residues. The CDR3 coding sequence is TGTGCCAGCAGTTACTATCGGTCCCAGCAGCACGAGCAGTACTTC. It translates to CASSYYRSQQHEQYF.

The CDR3, as DNA: TGCGCCAGCAGCCAAGAGGTTAGCTCCTACAATGAGCAGTTCTTC. Protein: CASSQEVSSYNEQFF. This rearrangement joins TRBV4-3 to TRBJ2-1; D gene unclear. V lost 0 bases and J 0 bases, leaving 6 bases between the germline ends. The CDR3 extends over 15 amino acids. Germline CDR1 LGHNA, CDR2 YSLEER.

The CDR3 region is CASSLSRGGPDNEQFF. The DNA for the CDR3 is TGTGCCAGCAGCTTATCCAGAGGGGGCCCAGACAATGAGCAGTTCTTC. This chain joins TRBV7-9 and TRBJ2-1; 7 nucleotides match TRBD1. The CDR3 is made up of 16 amino acids. CDR1 and CDR2 from the germline V gene are SEHNR and FQNEAQ (reference sequence). Unmatched junction bases numbered 9, after V lost 2 bases and J lost 5 bases.

CDR3 loop: CASTHGPSTYEQYF. In nucleotides, the CDR3 is TGTGCCAGCACCCACGGGCCTAGCACCTACGAGCAGTACTTC. The V gene is TRBV6-5, the J gene TRBJ2-7, with D possibly TRBD2 on 5 matching bases. Trimming stripped 7 bases from V and 2 bases from J, with 15 bases between. The CDR3 is 14 amino acids. Per germline, CDR1 MNHEY and CDR2 SVGAGI.

This rearrangement joins TRBV13 to TRBJ2-7; 9 nucleotides line up with TRBD1. V dropped 3 bases and J dropped 1; count of bases not matched to a gene: 4. The CDR3 covers 15 residues. Germline-derived CDR1 and CDR2 are PRHDT and FYEKMQ (reference sequence). The CDR3 region is CASSLPGTGSYEQYF. The CDR3, as DNA: TGTGCCAGCAGCTTGCCCGGGACAGGGTCCTACGAGCAGTACTTC. The full variable domain, its missing parts supplied by reference TRBV13 and TRBJ2-7, is AAGVIQSPRHLIKEKRETATLKCYPIPRHDTVYWYQQGPGQDPQFLISFYEKMQSDKGSIPDRFSAQQFSDYHSELNMSSLELGDSALYFCASSLPGTGSYEQYFGPGTRLTVT.

The CDR3 DNA follows: TGTGCCAGCAGTTTCGTTACTGAAGCTTTCTTT. Protein: CASSFVTEAFF. J is TRBJ1-1 and V is TRBV28; no clear D gene. V was trimmed by 3 bases and J by 5 bases, leaving 4 bases between them. The CDR3 sequence is 11 residues long. Germline V gives CDR1 MDHEN, CDR2 SYDVKM.

V gene TRBV2 combines with J gene TRBJ1-1; no clear D. This CDR3 contains 15 residues. Germline V gene sequence: CDR1 SNHLY, CDR2 FYNNEI. The V end was cut by 6 bases, the J end by 0 bases, with 14 bases between. The CDR3, as DNA: TGTGCCAGCAGGGAGAGTAGTGGCATGAACACTGAAGCTTTCTTT. It encodes CASRESSGMNTEAFF. The whole variable domain, remainder taken from reference TRBV2 and TRBJ1-1, is EPEVTQTPSHQVTQMGQEVILRCVPISNHLYFYWYRQILGQKVEFLVSFYNNEISEKSEIFDDQFSVERPDGSNFTLKIRSTKLEDSAMYFCASRESSGMNTEAFFGQGTRLTVV.

The chain combines TRBV19 with TRBJ1-1; D is perhaps TRBD1 (6 bases). V was pared by 10 bases and J by 4 bases, with 16 bases between. The CDR3 loop spans 13 amino acids. Per the germline V gene, CDR1 is LNHDA and CDR2 is SQIVND (reference sequence). The CDR3 spells CATTTRGGTEAFF. CDR3 DNA sequence: TGTGCCACCACTACCAGGGGTGGCACTGAAGCTTTCTTT.

V gene TRBV11-3 combines with J gene TRBJ2-7; possibly TRBD1 for D (6 bases). The V end was cut by 5 bases, the J end by 3 bases, with 14 bases between. This CDR3 has 14 residues. The V gene's germline CDR1 is SGHNT and CDR2 YENEEA. The CDR3 here is CASSPNWTVYEQYF. As DNA, the CDR3 is TGTGCCAGCAGCCCCAATTGGACAGTCTACGAGCAGTACTTC.

The chain has TRBV7-9 and TRBJ2-3, with 7 bases lining up with TRBD1. This CDR3 comprises 16 residues. Germline values: CDR1 SEHNR, CDR2 FQNEAQ (reference sequence). The V and J ends lost 0 bases and 2 bases, in that order; junction bases with no gene match: 5. This CDR3 is CASSLAWDRSTDTQYF. The CDR3 DNA follows: TGTGCCAGCAGCTTAGCCTGGGACAGATCCACAGATACGCAGTATTTT.

The genes are TRBV5-1 and TRBJ1-4; 10 nucleotides line up with TRBD1. V was pared by 2 bases and J by 6 bases, with 13 bases of the junction left unmatched. The CDR3 is 18 residues long. CDR1 and CDR2 (germline): SGHRS, YFSETQ. The CDR3 DNA reads as TGCGCCAGCAGCTTAATCGGTGCCGGGACAGGGGTTTATGAAAAACTGTTTTTT. Encoded protein: CASSLIGAGTGVYEKLFF.

This clone appeared a single time. J is TRBJ1-5 and V is TRBV27, with 10 nucleotides matching TRBD1. This CDR3 contains 16 residues. Germline values: CDR1 MNHEY, CDR2 SMNVEV (reference sequence). The junction had 10 bases not matched to a gene; V was cut back by 5 bases and J by 6 bases. The CDR3 region has the DNA TGTGCCAGCAGTAGCCGGGACAGGGGAGGAGCTCAGCCCCAGCATTTT. Translating it yields CASSSRDRGGAQPQHF.

This sequence joins TRBV27 and TRBJ1-1; D unclear. The CDR3 length is 14 residues. Germline V gene sequence: CDR1 MNHEY, CDR2 SMNVEV (reference sequence). With 3 bases removed from V and 2 bases from J, the gap between germline ends came to 10 bases. The CDR3 here is CASSFLTKNTEAFF. In DNA form, the CDR3 reads TGTGCCAGCAGTTTTCTAACAAAAAACACTGAAGCTTTCTTT.